This T cell receptor beta chain appears in the sequencing data of a study of T cell repertoires in cytomegalovirus infection. On this clonotype: Its cognate antigen is unknown.

TCRdb recomputed calls from the reads with MiXCR, one row per CDR3 protein. The sample has 650,000 to 850,000 distinct CDR3 sequences, roughly 28% seen once. The CDR3 loop spans 16 amino acids. Germline CDR1 reads SNHLY; CDR2 reads FYNNEI. Trimming cost V 5 bases and J 4 bases, with 15 bases left between them. This sequence joins TRBV2 and TRBJ1-6; tentatively, D is TRBD1 (5 bases). This clonotype was sampled from a human donor in good health (CMV status not recorded). Some clones in this sample may be carry-over from other donors' samples. The source was cultured CD8+ T cells from PBMCs, collected from culture after CMV antigen stimulation. Here the CDR3 DNA reads TGTGCCAGCAGTCACCGGGACGGCATGTATAATTCACCCCTCCACTTT. It is translated as CASSHRDGMYNSPLHF.